These 26 T cell receptor beta chains came from one sample sequenced in a study of T-cell reconstitution after alpha-beta-depleted transplantation in children. Construction of the TCRbeta library involved unique molecular identifiers. TCRdb ran MiXCR on the PCR reads and lists one entry per CDR3 protein. The data contain around 700,000 distinct CDR3 sequences, around 13% of them seen just once; the ten biggest clones take up around 0.8%. This specimen was PBMCs, taken before TCRalphabeta/CD19-depleted stem cell transplant. The receptors originated from a girl aged 2 to 9 with congenital amegakaryocytic thrombocytopenia, due to receive a stem cell transplant.

The chain has TRBV27 and TRBJ2-4; no clear D gene. This CDR3 is 15 amino acids long. The germline V and J ends were trimmed by 2 bases and 9 bases, with 17 bases remaining between them. Per the germline V gene, CDR1 is MNHEY and CDR2 is SMNVEV (reference sequence). The CDR3 bases are TGTGCCAGCAGTTTAGGCTCCTCGGGCGCTGGCATTCAGTACTTC. Its protein is CASSLGSSGAGIQYF.

This clonotype was detected many times. This rearrangement joins TRBV20-1 to TRBJ2-3, with D perhaps matching TRBD1 (5 bases). V dropped 3 bases and J dropped 0 bases, with 16 bases sitting between them. Germline V CDR1 and CDR2: DFQATT, SNEGSKA (reference sequence). The length of the CDR3 is 16 residues. The CDR3 nucleotides read TGCAGTGCTAGTAGACAGAAAACCTTTAGCACAGATACGCAGTATTTT. Translation gives CSASRQKTFSTDTQYF.

This clonotype was detected many times. The gene calls are TRBV12-3 or TRBV12-4 and TRBJ2-1; D is ambiguous. V was trimmed by 7 bases and J by 5 bases, leaving 18 bases between them. CDR3 size: 15 residues. The CDR3 loop is CASINDAQSDNEQFF. The CDR3 DNA is TGTGCCAGCATTAACGACGCCCAGTCGGACAATGAGCAGTTCTTC.

This clonotype was seen at least ten times. This sequence joins TRBV5-1 and TRBJ1-5; D remains unclear. The CDR3 covers 15 residues. The germline V and J ends were trimmed by 0 bases and 1 base, with 8 bases remaining between them. CDR1 SGHRS and CDR2 YFSETQ come from the germline V gene. CDR3 in amino acids: CASSLDHSSNQPQHF. CDR3 nucleotides: TGCGCCAGCAGCTTGGACCACAGCAGCAATCAGCCCCAGCATTTT.

This clonotype was observed at least ten times. V and J are TRBV11-2 and TRBJ2-1; unclear D gene. V was clipped by 6 bases and J by 4 bases, with 7 bases between them. The CDR3 runs 12 residues. Germline V gene sequence: CDR1 SGHAT, CDR2 FQNNGV. The CDR3, as DNA: TGTGCCAGCAGTCCAGCATACAATGAGCAGTTCTTC. It specifies CASSPAYNEQFF. The full variable domain, with the rest looked up from reference TRBV11-2 and TRBJ2-1, is EAGVAQSPRYKIIEKRQSVAFWCNPISGHATLYWYQQILGQGPKLLIQFQNNGVVDDSQLPKDRFSAERLKGVDSTLKIQPAKLEDSAVYLCASSPAYNEQFFGPGTRLTVL.

This clonotype was recorded many times. One end of the junction varies from germline; a read error may be responsible. The gene calls are TRBV6-1 and TRBJ2-1; no clear D. Germline V CDR1 and CDR2: MNHNS, SASEGT. There are 13 residues in the CDR3. CDR3 sequence: CASSQAVVNEQFF. CDR3 DNA: TGTGCCAGCAGTCAAGCCGTGGTTAATGAGCAGTTCTTC.

The V call is TRBV5-1, the J call TRBJ2-7; 10 bases align to TRBD1. The CDR3 has 16 amino acids. After removal of 0 bases from V and 2 bases from J, the junction contained 5 bases not matched to a gene. The germline CDR1 and CDR2 sequences are SGHRS and YFSETQ. The CDR3 nucleotides read TGCGCCAGCAGCTTGGAAGGGACAGGGGAGACCTACGAGCAGTACTTC. It yields the protein CASSLEGTGETYEQYF.

A note on this clonotype: A much larger clone differs from this one at a single base, so this may be a read error. This chain links TRBV24-1 with TRBJ2-1, with 7 bases lining up with TRBD2. The CDR3 is 13 amino acids. CDR1 and CDR2 (germline): KGHDR, SFDVKD. This CDR3 is CATCDLGTTEQFF. In DNA form, the CDR3 reads TGTGCCACCTGTGATCTCGGGACTACTGAGCAGTTCTTC.

Details on this clonotype: Since a much larger clone is just one base distant, this may be a read error. The rearrangement joins TRBV10-3 to TRBJ2-3; D uncertain. The CDR3 totals 11 residues. Germline-derived CDR1 and CDR2 are ENHRY and SYGVKD. For the CDR3, the DNA is TGTGCCATCAGCAACACACATACGCAGTATTTT. As protein: CAISNTHTQYF.

This clonotype came up many times. V and J are TRBV5-1 and TRBJ1-1, with D perhaps TRBD1 (6 bases). The CDR3 sequence is 14 residues long. Germline lookup yields CDR1 SGHRS and CDR2 YFSETQ. Trimming shortened V by 7 bases and J by 1 base, and 14 bases separated the two germline ends. DNA of the CDR3: TGCGCCAGCGCTACCGGGGGCGCGAACACTGAAGCTTTCTTT. Residues: CASATGGANTEAFF.

This clonotype occurred many times. The J gene is TRBJ1-6, the V gene TRBV27, with D tentatively TRBD1 (5 bases). CDR3 length equals 15 residues. In germline, CDR1 is MNHEY, CDR2 SMNVEV (reference sequence). Trimming removed 7 bases at V and 6 bases at J, with 16 bases between. CDR3: CASTQGGRTNSPLHF. DNA of the CDR3: TGTGCCAGCACGCAGGGAGGGCGGACTAATTCACCCCTCCACTTT.

The chain uses TRBV5-1 and TRBJ2-6; D not certain. The CDR3 covers 18 residues. Trimming took off 0 bases at V and 0 bases at J, with 13 bases between the two ends. CDR1 is SGHRS, CDR2 YFSETQ, per germline. CDR3 bases: TGCGCCAGCAGCTTGGCCGTGATGCCCCACTCTGGGGCCAACGTCCTGACTTTC. As protein: CASSLAVMPHSGANVLTF.

In its sample, this clonotype was seen many times. The V gene is TRBV2, the J gene TRBJ2-3, with D hard to call. This CDR3 is built from 14 residues. The V end was cut by 7 bases, the J end by 1 base, with 12 bases between. CDR1 and CDR2 (germline): SNHLY, FYNNEI. CDR3 protein: CASKRQLGTDTQYF. CDR3 in DNA: TGTGCCAGCAAAAGGCAGCTGGGCACAGATACGCAGTATTTT.

The chain combines TRBV14 with TRBJ2-5, with D perhaps assigned TRBD1 or TRBD2 (5 bases each). Germline loops: CDR1 SGHDN, CDR2 FVKESK. The CDR3 length is 14 residues. V was cut by 4 bases and J by 8 bases, with 17 bases left in between. The CDR3 bases are TGTGCCAGCAGCCTCGGGACCCAACTAGACACCCAGTACTTC. This codes for CASSLGTQLDTQYF.

This clonotype was seen repeatedly, ten times or more. The V gene is TRBV5-1, the J gene TRBJ2-3; no clear D. Germline-derived CDR1 and CDR2 are SGHRS and YFSETQ. V lost 0 bases to trimming and J lost 2 bases, with 16 bases between them. There are 17 residues in the CDR3. The chain's CDR3 is CASSLDAQRSATDTQYF. Here the CDR3 DNA reads TGCGCCAGCAGCTTGGATGCCCAGCGTTCAGCCACAGATACGCAGTATTTT. Full variable domain (rest looked up from reference TRBV5-1 and TRBJ2-3): KAGVTQTPRYLIKTRGQQVTLSCSPISGHRSVSWYQQTPGQGLQFLFEYFSETQRNKGNFPGRFSGRQFSNSRSEMNVSTLELGDSALYLCASSLDAQRSATDTQYFGPGTRLTVL.

The rearrangement uses TRBV12-3 or TRBV12-4 and TRBJ2-5, with TRBD2 as a possible D gene (6 bases). V dropped 4 bases and J dropped 3 bases, with 15 bases sitting between them. The CDR3 has 15 amino acids. CDR3 DNA sequence: TGTGCCAGCAGTTCAATGGAGGGGACCGAAGAGACCCAGTACTTC. Encoded protein: CASSSMEGTEETQYF.

Comments on this clonotype: Since no conserved phenylalanine or tryptophan closes the CDR3, a read error is the likely cause. The CDR3 DNA follows: TGCGCCAGCAGCCTAGGGGGGAGCGCGGAGCTGTTTTCT. Translated: CASSLGGSAELFS. J is TRBJ2-2 and V is TRBV5-1; D is tentatively TRBD1 or TRBD2 (6 bases each). This CDR3 spans 13 amino acids. In germline, CDR1 is SGHRS, CDR2 YFSETQ. The V gene lost 4 bases and the J gene lost 10 bases, with 14 bases spanning the gap.

The V gene is TRBV5-1, the J gene TRBJ1-6; D unresolved. Between the trimmed V and J ends, which lost 0 bases and 9 bases, there was a span of 13 bases. Germline assignment: CDR1 SGHRS and CDR2 YFSETQ. The CDR3 extends over 15 amino acids. This CDR3 reads CASSLAALGSSPLHF. The CDR3 nucleotides read TGCGCCAGCAGCTTGGCCGCGCTGGGGAGTTCACCCCTCCACTTT.

This clonotype was detected ten times or more. Sequence at one end of the junction differs from germline and may be a read error. The genes are TRBV5-1 and TRBJ2-2; D gene ambiguous. In germline, CDR1 is SGHRS, CDR2 YFSETQ. The CDR3 is 15 residues long. CDR3 residues: CASSLARLDTGELFF. The CDR3 nucleotides read TGTGCCAGCAGCTTAGCCCGACTGGACACCGGGGAGCTGTTTTTT.

This chain joins TRBV20-1 and TRBJ2-7, with 8 bases that match TRBD2. There are 15 residues in the CDR3. Germline V lookup: CDR1 DFQATT, CDR2 SNEGSKA (reference sequence). The trim removed 6 bases at V and 0 bases at J, leaving 10 bases unmatched. Here the CDR3 DNA reads TGCAGTGCGACTAAACTAGCGGACTTCTCCTACGAGCAGTACTTC. Translated, it gives CSATKLADFSYEQYF.

CDR3 protein: CASSLGTGARTNEKLFF. The CDR3 DNA reads TGCGCCAGCAGCTTGGGGACAGGGGCGAGAACTAATGAAAAACTGTTTTTT. The chain has TRBV5-1 and TRBJ1-4; 9 nucleotides line up with TRBD1. The CDR3 is 17 amino acids. After removal of 0 bases from V and 1 base from J, the junction contained 4 bases not matched to a gene. CDR1 SGHRS and CDR2 YFSETQ come from the germline V gene.

This clonotype occurred a few times. The chain links TRBV20-1 to TRBJ2-7, with D tentatively TRBD2 (6 bases). Between the trimmed V and J ends, which lost 4 bases and 3 bases, there was a span of 19 bases. CDR3 length: 15 amino acids. Germline CDR1 is DFQATT and CDR2 is SNEGSKA (reference sequence). The CDR3, as DNA: TGCAGTGCTATCTCCATCAGGACGGGAGTCTACGAGCAGTACTTC. Protein: CSAISIRTGVYEQYF.

The genes are TRBV11-2 and TRBJ2-7; D gene unclear. This CDR3 region has 16 residues. The ends were cut back, 4 bases at V and 2 bases at J, with 18 bases in the middle. CDR1 and CDR2 (germline): SGHAT, FQNNGV. The CDR3 protein is CASSWGFRYLPYEQYF. CDR3 in DNA: TGTGCCAGCAGCTGGGGTTTCAGGTATCTCCCCTACGAGCAGTACTTC.

Ten or more counts support this clonotype. The chain has TRBV10-3 and TRBJ2-7; 8 positions match TRBD1. Germline lookup yields CDR1 ENHRY and CDR2 SYGVKD. The V segment lost 7 bases and the J segment 6 bases; nucleotides outside the gene matches: 8. This CDR3 spans 13 amino acids. CDR3 in amino acids: CAIKRTGPSEQYF. CDR3 nucleotide sequence: TGTGCCATCAAAAGGACAGGGCCTTCCGAGCAGTACTTC.

This clonotype appeared many times. The rearrangement joins TRBV7-9 to TRBJ2-7, with TRBD1 identical over 8 bases. Unmatched junction bases numbered 6, after V lost 5 bases and J lost 6 bases. The germline CDR1 and CDR2 sequences are SEHNR and FQNEAQ (reference sequence). The CDR3 has 13 residues. For the CDR3, the DNA is TGTGCCAGCAGCGCCCGGACAGGGATCGAGCAGTACTTC. Its translation: CASSARTGIEQYF.

This clonotype is a singleton in its sample. V and J are TRBV19 and TRBJ2-2, with D perhaps being TRBD1 or TRBD2 (5 bases each). V was trimmed by 4 bases and J by 2 bases, leaving 14 bases between them. The CDR3 spans 16 residues. Germline assignment: CDR1 LNHDA and CDR2 SQIVND (reference sequence). CDR3 sequence (DNA): TGTGCCAGTAGTACCATTCGGGGCGGTAACACCGGGGAGCTGTTTTTT. It encodes CASSTIRGGNTGELFF.